Given below is one T cell receptor beta chain in context. Its target is not known. Trimming removed 6 bases from V and 2 bases from J; junction bases left unmatched: 9. CDR1 and CDR2 from the germline V gene are SGHTA and FQGNSA. CDR3 length: 15 residues. Produced via immunoSEQ multiplex PCR; TCRdb's table is partial and in-frame only. Altogether about 370,000 clones are present, approximately 86% being singletons, with the ten largest covering under 4%. The sample comes from a study of Ad26.COV2.S vaccination and SARS-CoV-2 variants. Study-level information: The donor participated in the COV1001 trial, in its Ad26.COV2.S arm. Dosing was one shot or two shots 56 days apart. Overall study results and limits: Placebo recipients showed lower spike-specific TCR breadth than vaccinees.

Treatment defined: about 20 received Ad26.COV2.S at low or high dose, single or two shots; roughly 5 received placebo; per-sample allocation not given. Sampling was performed 63 days after the first vaccine or placebo injection. Participants' vaccine, an Ad26 vector, delivered Wuhan-strain SARS-CoV-2 spike. The clonotype originates from a person between 18 and 59 years old who received the Ad26.COV2.S COVID-19 vaccine or a placebo. The chain joins TRBV7-2 to TRBJ2-5, with 7 bases identical to TRBD1. The source was peripheral blood, collected in a trial of Ad26.COV2.S vaccine versus placebo. CDR3 amino acids: CASRPDRALQETQYF. The CDR3 DNA follows: TGTGCCAGCAGACCCGACAGGGCGCTTCAAGAGACCCAGTACTTC.